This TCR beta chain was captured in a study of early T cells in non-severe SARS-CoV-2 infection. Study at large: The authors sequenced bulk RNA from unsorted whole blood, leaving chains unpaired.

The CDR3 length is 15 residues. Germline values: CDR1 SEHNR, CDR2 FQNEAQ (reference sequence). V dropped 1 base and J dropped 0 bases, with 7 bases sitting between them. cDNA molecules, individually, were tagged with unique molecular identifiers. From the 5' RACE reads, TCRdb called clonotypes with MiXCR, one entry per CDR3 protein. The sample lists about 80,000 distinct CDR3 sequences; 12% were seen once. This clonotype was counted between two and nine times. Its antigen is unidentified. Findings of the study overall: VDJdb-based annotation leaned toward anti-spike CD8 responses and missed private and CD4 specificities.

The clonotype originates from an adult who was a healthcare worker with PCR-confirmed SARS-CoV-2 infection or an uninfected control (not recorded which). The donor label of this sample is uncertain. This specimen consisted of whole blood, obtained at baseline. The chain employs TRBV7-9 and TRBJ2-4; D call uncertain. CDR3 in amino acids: CASSLDGLAKNIQYF. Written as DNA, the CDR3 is TGTGCCAGCAGCTTAGATGGGCTAGCCAAAAACATTCAGTACTTC.